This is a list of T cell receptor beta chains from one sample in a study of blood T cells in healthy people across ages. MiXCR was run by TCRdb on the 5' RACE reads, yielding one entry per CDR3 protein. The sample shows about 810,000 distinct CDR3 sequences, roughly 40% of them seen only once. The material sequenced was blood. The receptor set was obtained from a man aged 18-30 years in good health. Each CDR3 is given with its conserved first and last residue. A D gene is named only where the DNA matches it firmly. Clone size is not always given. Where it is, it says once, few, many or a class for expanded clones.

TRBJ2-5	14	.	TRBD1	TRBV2	CASHRDRDGGEQYF	TGTGCCAGCCACCGCGACAGGGACGGTGGTGAGCAGTACTTC
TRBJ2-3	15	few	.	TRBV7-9	CASSRQGGSTDTQYF	TGTGCCAGCAGCCGACAGGGAGGGAGCACAGATACGCAGTATTTT
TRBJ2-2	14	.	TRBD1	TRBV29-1	CSVATGADTGELFF	TGCAGCGTTGCTACAGGGGCGGACACCGGGGAGCTGTTTTTT
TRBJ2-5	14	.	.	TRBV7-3	CASSLIGPEETQYF	TGTGCCAGCAGCTTAATCGGGCCAGAAGAGACCCAGTACTTC
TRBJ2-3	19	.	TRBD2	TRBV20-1	CSARDSSLAGGGPTDTQYF	TGCAGTGCTAGAGATTCTTCACTAGCGGGAGGTGGCCCCACAGATACGCAGTATTTT
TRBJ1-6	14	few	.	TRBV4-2	CASSQAGVDSPLHF	TGTGCCAGCAGCCAAGCAGGGGTGGATTCACCCCTCCACTTT
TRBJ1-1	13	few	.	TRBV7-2	CASSRHANTEAFF	TGTGCCAGCAGCAGGCACGCGAACACTGAAGCTTTCTTT
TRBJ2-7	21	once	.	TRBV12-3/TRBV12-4	CASREGVPEGVGSSLLAEQYF	TGTGCCAGCAGGGAAGGGGTTCCTGAGGGGGTGGGCTCGTCGTTGTTAGCCGAGCAGTACTTC
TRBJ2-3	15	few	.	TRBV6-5	CASSYFSGVPDTQYF	TGTGCCAGCAGTTACTTCTCCGGTGTACCTGATACGCAGTATTTT
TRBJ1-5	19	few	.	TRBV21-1	CASSPRQGATTEPNQPQHF	TGTGCCAGCAGCCCCCGACAGGGGGCTACTACGGAGCCCAATCAGCCCCAGCATTTT
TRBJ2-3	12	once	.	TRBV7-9	CASSLDGREQYF	TGTGCCAGCAGCTTAGACGGTAGGGAGCAGTATTTT
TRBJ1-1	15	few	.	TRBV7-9	CASSLGGTRNTEAFF	TGTGCCAGCAGCTTAGGCGGGACACGGAACACTGAAGCTTTCTTT
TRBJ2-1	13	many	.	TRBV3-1	CASSQDNHNEQFF	TGTGCCAGCAGCCAAGACAACCACAATGAGCAGTTCTTC
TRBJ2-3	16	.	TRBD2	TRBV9	CASSVYSGESTDTQYF	TGTGCCAGCAGTGTATATAGCGGGGAAAGCACAGATACGCAGTATTTT
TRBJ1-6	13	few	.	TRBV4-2	CASSHLHERPLHF	TGTGCCAGCAGCCACCTCCATGAGAGACCCCTCCACTTT
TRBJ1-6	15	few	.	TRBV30	CAWRVASSYNSPLHF	TGTGCCTGGAGGGTAGCGAGCTCCTATAATTCACCCCTCCACTTT
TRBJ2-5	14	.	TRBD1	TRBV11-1	CASSLDRVRNEQYF	TGTGCCAGCAGCTTGGACAGGGTCCGCAATGAGCAGTACTTC
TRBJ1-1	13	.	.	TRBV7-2	CASSLSGKAEAFF	TGTGCCAGCAGCTTATCAGGGAAGGCTGAAGCTTTCTTT
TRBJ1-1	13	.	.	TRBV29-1	CSVEVGWNTEAFF	TGCAGCGTCGAGGTAGGGTGGAACACTGAAGCTTTCTTT
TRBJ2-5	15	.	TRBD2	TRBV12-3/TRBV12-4	CASSLAGGSFAEQYF	TGTGCCAGCAGCCTAGCGGGGGGTTCTTTTGCTGAGCAGTACTTC
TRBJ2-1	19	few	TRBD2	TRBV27	CASSLFSILSGGSYNEQFF	TGTGCCAGCAGTTTATTCTCAATCCTTAGCGGGGGGTCTTACAATGAGCAGTTCTTC
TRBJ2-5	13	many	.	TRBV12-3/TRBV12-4	CASRRTGRETQYF	TGTGCCAGCAGACGAACAGGGCGAGAGACCCAGTACTTC
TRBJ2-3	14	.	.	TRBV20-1	CSARAGMGTDTQYF	TGCAGTGCTAGGGCCGGGATGGGCACAGATACGCAGTATTTT
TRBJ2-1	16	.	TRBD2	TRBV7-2	CASSLSGAGGDNEQFF	TGTGCCAGCAGTTTAAGTGGGGCCGGGGGGGACAATGAGCAGTTCTTC
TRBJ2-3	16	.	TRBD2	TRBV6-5	CASSLVAGAVTDTQYF	TGTGCCAGCAGCCTAGTAGCGGGGGCAGTCACAGATACGCAGTATTTT
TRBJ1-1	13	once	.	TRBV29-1	CSARQELNTEAFF	TGCAGCGCGCGACAGGAGCTGAACACTGAAGCTTTCTTT
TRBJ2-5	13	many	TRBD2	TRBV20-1	CSASLAGVETQYF	TGCAGTGCTTCACTAGCGGGGGTAGAGACCCAGTACTTC
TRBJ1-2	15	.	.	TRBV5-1	CASSLWGGAPDGYTF	TGCGCCAGCAGCTTGTGGGGCGGGGCCCCGGATGGCTACACCTTC
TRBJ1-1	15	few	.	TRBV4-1	CASSQVSRITTEAFF	TGCGCCAGCAGCCAAGTCTCAAGGATTACCACTGAAGCTTTCTTT
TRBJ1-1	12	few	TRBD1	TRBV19	CASRTGLREAFF	TGTGCCAGTAGGACAGGGTTGAGAGAAGCTTTCTTT
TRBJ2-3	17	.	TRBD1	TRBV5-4	CASSPGQGAGGTDTQYF	TGTGCCAGCAGCCCAGGACAGGGCGCAGGTGGCACAGATACGCAGTATTTT
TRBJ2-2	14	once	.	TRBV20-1	CSVRKGANTGELFF	TGCAGTGTGCGAAAGGGGGCGAACACCGGGGAGCTGTTTTTT
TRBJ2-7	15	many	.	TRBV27	CASSPSARRPYEQYF	TGTGCCAGCAGTCCTTCGGCCAGACGGCCCTACGAGCAGTACTTC
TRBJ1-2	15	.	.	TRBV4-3	CASSQDKATYYGYTF	TGCGCCAGCAGCCAAGATAAGGCGACCTACTATGGCTACACCTTC
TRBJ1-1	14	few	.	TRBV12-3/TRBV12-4	CASSPSHKNTEAFF	TGTGCCAGCAGCCCGAGTCATAAAAACACTGAAGCTTTCTTT
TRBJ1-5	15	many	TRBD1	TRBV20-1	CSARGSQGAFQPQHF	TGCAGTGCTAGGGGTTCACAGGGGGCCTTTCAGCCCCAGCATTTT
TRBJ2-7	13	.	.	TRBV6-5	CASRTLGFSEQYF	TGTGCCAGCAGGACCCTAGGGTTCTCCGAGCAGTACTTC
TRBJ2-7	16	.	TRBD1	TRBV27	CASSSYGTDKPYEQYF	TGTGCCAGCAGTTCGTACGGGACAGATAAACCCTACGAGCAGTACTTC
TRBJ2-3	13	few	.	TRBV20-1	CSAPLVNPDTQYF	TGCAGTGCTCCCCTCGTAAATCCAGATACGCAGTATTTT
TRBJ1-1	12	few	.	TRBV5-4	CASSSTGLGAFF	TGTGCCAGCAGCTCGACGGGCCTGGGAGCTTTCTTT
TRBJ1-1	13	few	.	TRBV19	CASMPGVYTEAFF	TGTGCCAGTATGCCGGGTGTGTACACTGAAGCTTTCTTT
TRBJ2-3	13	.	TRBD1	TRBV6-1	CASSGRQGNTQYF	TGTGCCAGCAGTGGTCGACAGGGGAATACGCAGTATTTT
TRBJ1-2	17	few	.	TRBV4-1	CASSRPDGQALSYGYTF	TGCGCCAGCAGCCGACCGGACGGACAAGCTCTCAGCTATGGCTACACCTTC
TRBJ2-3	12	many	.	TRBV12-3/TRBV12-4	CASMARPDTQYF	TGTGCCAGCATGGCCAGACCAGATACGCAGTATTTT
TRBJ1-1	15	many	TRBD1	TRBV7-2	CASSTQTGGDTEAFF	TGTGCCAGCAGCACCCAGACAGGGGGGGACACTGAAGCTTTCTTT
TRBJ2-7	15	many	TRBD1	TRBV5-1	CASSLTGALSYEQYF	TGCGCCAGCAGCTTGACAGGGGCCCTCTCCTACGAGCAGTACTTC
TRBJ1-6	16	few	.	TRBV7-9	CASSLAPGPDPSPLHF	TGTGCCAGCAGCTTGGCTCCGGGACCAGATCCATCACCCCTCCACTTT
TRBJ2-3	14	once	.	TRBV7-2	CASSINRVLETQYF	TGTGCCAGCAGTATAAACAGGGTATTGGAAACGCAGTATTTT
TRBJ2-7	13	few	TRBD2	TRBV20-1	CSAQGLASYEQYF	TGCAGTGCCCAAGGACTAGCCTCCTACGAGCAGTACTTC